These 15 T cell receptor beta chains originate from one sample sequenced in a study of T cell repertoires in ileal Crohn's disease. The table came from immunoSEQ multiplex PCR; TCRdb's copy has only in-frame clones and leaves some out. In the table there are 6,000 or so clones, about 78% of which are singletons. The specimen was ileal tissue. These receptors all come from an adult with Crohn's disease.

This rearrangement joins TRBV14 to TRBJ2-1; weak D call: TRBD2 (7 bases). Trimming cost V 1 base and J 7 bases, with 14 bases left between them. The CDR3 has 15 residues. Germline V gene lookup returns CDR1 SGHDN and CDR2 FVKESK. For the CDR3, the DNA is TGTGCCAGCAGCCAAGCTGCGGGGGCGGGGAATGAGCAGTTCTTC. It yields the protein CASSQAAGAGNEQFF.

CDR3 nucleotides: TGTGCCAGCAGTTATGACCCGCGGGATACGCAGTATTTT. This gives the protein CASSYDPRDTQYF. The chain employs TRBV6-5 and TRBJ2-3; the D is unclear. V lost 3 bases, J lost 6 bases, and 10 bases lay in between. This CDR3 comprises 13 residues. The V gene's germline CDR1 is MNHEY and CDR2 SVGAGI.

In this sample, this clone turned up once. The junction departs from the called germline gene at one end, perhaps through a read error. J is TRBJ1-1 and V is TRBV6-6, with D possibly being TRBD1 (5 bases). CDR1 is MNHNY, CDR2 SVGAGI, per germline (reference sequence). The CDR3 length is 16 residues. The CDR3 reads CAGSFGVGGEGTEAFF. The CDR3 DNA reads TGTGCCGGCAGTTTTGGGGTTGGAGGGGAGGGAACTGAAGCTTTCTTT.

The genes are TRBV28 and TRBJ1-4; D remains unclear. Between the trimmed V and J ends, which lost 8 bases and 10 bases, there was a span of 8 bases. Germline V gene lookup returns CDR1 MDHEN and CDR2 SYDVKM. CDR3 length: 10 amino acids. The CDR3 coding sequence is TGTGCCAGCTCGCGGGGAAAACTGTTTTTT. It yields the protein CASSRGKLFF.

This chain joins TRBV7-8 and TRBJ1-6; TRBD1 matches at 7 bases. Germline V gives CDR1 SGHVS, CDR2 FQNEAQ. This CDR3 has 15 residues. The V and J ends lost 5 bases and 10 bases, in that order; junction bases with no gene match: 11. The CDR3 nucleotides are TGTGCCAGCAGCCAAAGGACAGGAGGGGACTCACCCCTCCACTTT. This gives the protein CASSQRTGGDSPLHF.

The table lists this clone with a few counts. This CDR3 reads CASSLGTGGYQETQYF. The CDR3 DNA follows: TGTGCCAGCAGCTTGGGGACAGGGGGCTACCAAGAGACCCAGTACTTC. The rearrangement links TRBV5-5 to TRBJ2-5; 11 bases line up with TRBD1. This CDR3 is built from 16 residues. V trimming: 0 bases; J trimming: 0 bases; junction bases outside the gene matches: 1. CDR1 SGHKS and CDR2 YYEKEE come from the germline V gene (reference sequence).

The chain has TRBV4-1 and TRBJ1-2; D might be TRBD1 (5 bases). Looked up from germline, CDR1 is MGHRA and CDR2 is YSYEKL. V was cut by 3 bases and J by 4 bases, with 18 bases left in between. This CDR3 comprises 16 residues. CDR3 sequence: CASSQGWGGEGYGYTF. The CDR3 DNA sequence: TGCGCCAGCAGCCAGGGGTGGGGGGGAGAAGGCTATGGCTACACCTTC.

The V gene is TRBV5-4, the J gene TRBJ2-5, with unresolved D. This CDR3 has 13 amino acids. The V end was cut by 4 bases, the J end by 0 bases, with 7 bases between. Per germline, CDR1 SGHNT and CDR2 YYREEE (reference sequence). CDR3 sequence (DNA): TGTGCCAGCAGCGAGAACTACCAAGAGACCCAGTACTTC. It is translated as CASSENYQETQYF.

This clone was seen a few times. The chain has TRBV7-2 and TRBJ2-2; D possibly corresponds to TRBD1 (5 bases). This CDR3 has 14 amino acids. The germline CDR1 and CDR2 sequences are SGHTA and FQGNSA. Trimming took 5 bases from V and 6 from J, leaving 13 bases between them. The CDR3 coding sequence is TGTGCCAGCAGCCCCCAGGGCGGCGCCGGGGAGCTGTTTTTT. Translation gives CASSPQGGAGELFF.

This clone was observed a handful of times. The chain recombines TRBV9 with TRBJ2-5; TRBD2 matches at 7 bases. Germline CDR1 is SGDLS and CDR2 is YYNGEE. The CDR3 totals 14 residues. V was clipped by 4 bases and J by 1 base; unmatched bases: 4. CDR3 sequence reads: CASSPGGGQETQYF. CDR3 bases: TGTGCCAGCAGCCCTGGCGGGGGCCAAGAGACCCAGTACTTC.

This clone was seen a few times. The chain joins TRBV6-1 to TRBJ1-5; 9 bases map to TRBD1. The germline V gene has CDR1 MNHNS and CDR2 SASEGT. V was clipped by 8 bases and J by 1 base; unmatched bases: 3. The CDR3 is 14 amino acids. The CDR3 is CASHGTGSNQPQHF. CDR3 coding DNA: TGTGCCAGCCATGGGACAGGGAGCAATCAGCCCCAGCATTTT.

The chain uses TRBV7-9 and TRBJ2-2, with 7 bases lining up with TRBD2. The germline V gene has CDR1 SEHNR and CDR2 FQNEAQ (reference sequence). The CDR3 is 17 amino acids. Trimming cost V 3 bases and J 5 bases; bases outside gene matches: 12. CDR3 residues: CASSLRGAAGDTGELFF. As DNA, the CDR3 is TGTGCCAGCAGCTTGCGGGGAGCGGCGGGAGATACCGGGGAGCTGTTTTTT.

This clone has only one observation. The V and J genes are TRBV4-1 and TRBJ2-3; TRBD2 matches 9 bases. From germline, CDR1 is MGHRA and CDR2 YSYEKL. This CDR3 contains 18 residues. V lost 0 bases and J lost 2; bases outside the gene matches: 9. This CDR3 is CASSQDWVAGAVTDTQYF. In DNA, the CDR3 is TGCGCCAGCAGCCAAGATTGGGTAGCGGGAGCCGTCACAGATACGCAGTATTTT.

V usage is TRBV14 and J usage is TRBJ2-5; TRBD2 aligns across 10 bases. The CDR3 has 17 amino acids. The V gene's germline CDR1 is SGHDN and CDR2 FVKESK. V was clipped by 5 bases and J by 5 bases; unmatched bases: 14. The DNA of the CDR3 is TGTGCCAGCAGCACCCTTCCGGGACTAGCGACTAGTGAGACCCAGTACTTC. It codes for CASSTLPGLATSETQYF.

The gene calls are TRBV6-5 and TRBJ2-1, with 8 bases aligning to TRBD2. From germline, CDR1 is MNHEY and CDR2 SVGAGI. V was clipped by 2 bases and J by 8 bases; unmatched bases: 5. The CDR3 is made up of 14 amino acids. The CDR3 protein is CASSYRSGSDEQFF. CDR3 nucleotides: TGTGCCAGCAGTTACAGGAGCGGGAGCGATGAGCAGTTCTTC.